This T cell receptor beta chain was profiled in a study of long-term antiretroviral therapy in people with HIV. Turning to the study itself: A decade or so separates the oldest specimens from the later 2015 immediate-ART recommendation.

United States facilities provided treatment to all participants with HIV. Whole-study results and caveats: It was not possible to obtain data on ART adherence, viral resistance or therapy changes. The range of CDR3 lengths in HIV repertoires proved narrower than that found in controls.

With respect to this clone: Its antigen remains unknown.

Runs used v3.0 of the immunoSEQ assay and were done at survey level. TCRdb's copy holds only in-frame clones and misses some; the assay was immunoSEQ multiplex PCR. Altogether around 20,000 clones are present, around four fifths being singletons, with the ten largest covering approximately 4%. The length of the CDR3 is 16 residues. The V segment lost 2 bases and the J segment 2 bases; nucleotides outside the gene matches: 3. In germline, CDR1 is SNHLY, CDR2 FYNNEI. This receptor was obtained from a man younger than 30 with HIV. The chain is built from TRBV2 and TRBJ2-3, with TRBD2 matching over 11 bases. Sequencing was performed on unsorted PBMCs, taken roughly 4 years after starting antiretroviral therapy. The CDR3 region has the DNA TGTGCCAGCAGTGAACTAGCGGGGGGCCACACAGATACGCAGTATTTT. Its protein is CASSELAGGHTDTQYF.